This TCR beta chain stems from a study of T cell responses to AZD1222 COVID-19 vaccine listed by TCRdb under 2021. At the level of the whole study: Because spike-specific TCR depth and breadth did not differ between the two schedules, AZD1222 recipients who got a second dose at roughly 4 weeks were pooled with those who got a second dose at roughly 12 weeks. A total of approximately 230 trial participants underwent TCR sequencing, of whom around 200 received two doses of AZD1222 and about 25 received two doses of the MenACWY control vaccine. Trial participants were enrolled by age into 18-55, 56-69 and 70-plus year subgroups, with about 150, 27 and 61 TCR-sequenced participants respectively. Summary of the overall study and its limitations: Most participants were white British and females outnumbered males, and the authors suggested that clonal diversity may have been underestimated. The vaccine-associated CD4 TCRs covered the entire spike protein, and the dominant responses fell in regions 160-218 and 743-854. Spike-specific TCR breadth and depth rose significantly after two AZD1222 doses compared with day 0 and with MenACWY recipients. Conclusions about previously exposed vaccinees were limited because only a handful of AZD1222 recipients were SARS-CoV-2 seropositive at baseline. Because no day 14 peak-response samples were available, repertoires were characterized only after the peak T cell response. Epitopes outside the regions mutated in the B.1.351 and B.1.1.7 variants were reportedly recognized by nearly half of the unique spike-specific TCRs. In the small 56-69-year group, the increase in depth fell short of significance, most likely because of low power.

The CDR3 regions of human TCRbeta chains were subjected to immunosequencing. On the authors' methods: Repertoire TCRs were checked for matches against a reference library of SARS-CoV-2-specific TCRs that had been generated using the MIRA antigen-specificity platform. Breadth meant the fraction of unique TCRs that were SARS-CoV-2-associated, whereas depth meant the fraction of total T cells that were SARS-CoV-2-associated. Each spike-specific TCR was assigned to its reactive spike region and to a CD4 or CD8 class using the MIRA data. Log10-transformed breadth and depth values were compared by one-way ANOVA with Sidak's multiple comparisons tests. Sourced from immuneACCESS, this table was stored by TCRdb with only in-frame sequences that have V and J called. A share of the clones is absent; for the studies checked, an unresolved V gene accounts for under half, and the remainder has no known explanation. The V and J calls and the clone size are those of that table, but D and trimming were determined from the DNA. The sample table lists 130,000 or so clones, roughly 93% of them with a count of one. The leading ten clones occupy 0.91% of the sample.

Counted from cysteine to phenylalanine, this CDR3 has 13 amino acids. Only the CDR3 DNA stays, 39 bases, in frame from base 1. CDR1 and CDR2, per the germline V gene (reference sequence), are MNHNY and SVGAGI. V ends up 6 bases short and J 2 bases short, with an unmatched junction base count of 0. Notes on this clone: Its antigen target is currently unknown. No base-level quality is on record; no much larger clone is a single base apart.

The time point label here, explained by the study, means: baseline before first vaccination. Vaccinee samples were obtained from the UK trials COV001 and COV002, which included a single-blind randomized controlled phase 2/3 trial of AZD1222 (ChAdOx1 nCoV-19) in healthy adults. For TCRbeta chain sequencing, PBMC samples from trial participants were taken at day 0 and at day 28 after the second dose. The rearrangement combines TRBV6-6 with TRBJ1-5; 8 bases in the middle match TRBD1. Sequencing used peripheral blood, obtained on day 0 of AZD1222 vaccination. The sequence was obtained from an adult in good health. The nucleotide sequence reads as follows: TGTGCCAGCAGGGACAGGGGCAATCAGCCCCAGCATTTT. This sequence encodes CASRDRGNQPQHF.